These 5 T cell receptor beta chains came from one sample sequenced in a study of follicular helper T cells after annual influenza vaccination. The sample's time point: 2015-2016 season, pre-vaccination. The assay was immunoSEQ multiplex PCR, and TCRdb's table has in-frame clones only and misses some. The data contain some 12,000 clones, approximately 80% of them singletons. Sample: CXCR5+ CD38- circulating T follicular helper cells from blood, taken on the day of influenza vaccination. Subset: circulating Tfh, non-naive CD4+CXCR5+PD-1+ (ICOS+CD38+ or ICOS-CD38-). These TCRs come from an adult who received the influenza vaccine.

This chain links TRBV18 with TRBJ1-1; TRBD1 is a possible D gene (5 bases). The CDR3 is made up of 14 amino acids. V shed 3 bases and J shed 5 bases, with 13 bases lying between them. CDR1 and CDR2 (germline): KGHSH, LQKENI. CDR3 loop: CASSPSQGWTEAFF. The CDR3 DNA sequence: TGTGCCAGCTCACCTAGTCAGGGATGGACTGAAGCTTTCTTT.

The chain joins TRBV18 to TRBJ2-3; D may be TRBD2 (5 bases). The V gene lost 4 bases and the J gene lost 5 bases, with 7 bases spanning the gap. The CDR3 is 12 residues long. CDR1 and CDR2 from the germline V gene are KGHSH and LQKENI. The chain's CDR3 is CASSQRGDTQYF. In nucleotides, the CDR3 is TGTGCCAGCTCACAACGGGGAGATACGCAGTATTTT.

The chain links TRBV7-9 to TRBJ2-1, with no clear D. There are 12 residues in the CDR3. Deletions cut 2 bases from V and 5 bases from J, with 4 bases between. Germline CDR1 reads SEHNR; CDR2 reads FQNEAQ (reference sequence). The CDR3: CASSLSHNEQFF. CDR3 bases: TGTGCCAGCAGCTTAAGCCACAATGAGCAGTTCTTC.

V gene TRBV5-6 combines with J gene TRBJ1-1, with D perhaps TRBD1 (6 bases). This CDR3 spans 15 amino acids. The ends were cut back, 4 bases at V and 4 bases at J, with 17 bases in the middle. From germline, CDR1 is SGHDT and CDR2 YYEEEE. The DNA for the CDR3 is TGTGCCAGCAGCAACTCCCCCAACAGGGCCACTGAAGCTTTCTTT. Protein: CASSNSPNRATEAFF.

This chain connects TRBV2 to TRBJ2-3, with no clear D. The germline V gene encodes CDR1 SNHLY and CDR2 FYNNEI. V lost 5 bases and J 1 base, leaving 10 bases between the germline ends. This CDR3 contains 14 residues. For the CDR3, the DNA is TGTGCCAGCAGTTCTGGCTTCGGCACAGATACGCAGTATTTT. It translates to CASSSGFGTDTQYF.